This TCR beta chain stems from a study of CD8 T cells in ankylosing spondylitis. Regarding the study as a whole: A TCR beta motif made of several highly homologous variants seemed typical of ankylosing spondylitis blood.

The CDR3 has 13 amino acids. From germline, CDR1 is SGHTA and CDR2 FQGNSA. V lost 1 base to trimming and J lost 7 bases; unmatched junction nucleotides: 4. This clonotype showed up many times. Its antigen is unidentified. TCRdb re-called the 5' RACE reads with MiXCR, one entry per CDR3 protein. The table includes around 210,000 distinct CDR3 sequences, roughly 8.2% detected once. Sequenced material: blood, either unsorted or a sorted T cell fraction (not recorded which). The source of this sequence is a female donor with ankylosing spondylitis or in good health (not recorded which). This sequence joins TRBV7-2 and TRBJ2-7, with 7 positions matching TRBD2. The CDR3 loop is CASSLGLAREQYF. The CDR3 region has the DNA TGTGCCAGCAGCTTAGGACTAGCCAGGGAGCAGTACTTC.